This paragraph reports one TCR beta chain. Antigen specificity is unknown. TCRdb reanalysed the RT-PCR reads using MiXCR and keeps one entry per CDR3 protein. The repertoire holds about 520,000 distinct CDR3 sequences, with approximately 7.2% as singletons. This record comes from a study of response to subunit inactivated influenza vaccine. The CDR3 is 11 residues long. CDR1 SQVTM and CDR2 ANQGSEA come from the germline V gene. The V and J ends lost 4 bases and 2 bases respectively, with 6 bases between them. Notes on the study in general: Authors suggested few new T cells are recruited by each seasonal influenza vaccination.

The receptor was isolated from a man between 45 and 75 years old who received an inactivated influenza vaccine. The chain joins TRBV29-1 to TRBJ2-7, with D unresolved. The material was PBMCs from blood, obtained around 25 months after vaccination. CDR3 in amino acids: CSVGTPYEQYF. The CDR3 DNA sequence: TGCAGCGTTGGGACCCCCTACGAGCAGTACTTC.